This T cell receptor beta chain was profiled in a study of T cells in Graves' hyperthyroidism and ophthalmopathy (dated by TCRdb to between 2017 and 2020). Looking at the study overall: Peripheral blood samples were taken at the time of initial diagnosis, prior to any treatment. In over five Graves' hyperthyroidism patients, the study also compared T-cell repertoires from thyroid tissue with T-cell repertoires from blood. Once sampling was done, hyperthyroidism patients were given methimazole at a starting dose of 30 mg daily, whereas ophthalmopathy patients were given high-dose intravenous methylprednisolone. To identify TCR V-J signatures that set the groups apart, the researchers used a discovery cohort of about a hundred patients, made up of approximately 43 with Graves' ophthalmopathy and some 56 with stable Graves' hyperthyroidism. Whether ophthalmopathy could be predicted prospectively was tested in an independent validation cohort made up of fewer than 20 hyperthyroidism patients plus 17 patients who later progressed to ophthalmopathy. The 75 to 100 discovery patients were divided at random into training and test sets in a 7:3 ratio. According to the paper, TCR Vbeta CDR3 sequencing was carried out on approximately 140 peripheral blood samples, which came from 40 to 45 ophthalmopathy, around 74 hyperthyroidism and roughly 17 progressor patients.

Beyond this particular receptor, the publication reports: In validation, the model predicted progression to ophthalmopathy a median of roughly 6.1 months before onset, with over 55% sensitivity and nearly 75% specificity. No statistical method was used to set the sample size in advance, and investigators knew the group allocation. Most expanded thyroid clonotypes (frequency above 0.001) were also found in blood, which suggests that blood repertoires may mirror thyroid immune responses. Ophthalmopathy was separated from stable hyperthyroidism by a 13 V-J signature model, with over 85% sensitivity and 81% to 83% specificity obtained in cross-validation and 80%/75% obtained in testing.

TCR beta CDR3 regions were amplified from RNA transcripts. The TCR CDR3 was subjected to a first round of RT-PCR using the HTBI primer set and the Qiagen OneStep RT-PCR kit. The libraries were constructed in a second round of multiplex PCR and then size-selected and purified. The libraries were sequenced on an Illumina HiSeq2000 using paired-end 100 bp reads. In the authors' own workflow: SOAPnuke was used to process the raw data, throwing out any read that contained adapters or uncalled bases, had a mean Phred below 15, or lacked an exact constant-primer or identifier match. COPE v1.2.5 was used to merge high-quality paired reads, and clonotypes were defined as unique nucleotide sequences. Clonotypes were aligned to IMGT TRBV, TRBD and TRBJ reference segments using MiTCR v1.1. The analysis was restricted to V-J combinations with a frequency above 0.0001, which together covered 99% to 99.2% of the repertoires. A TCS score was defined as the ratio between F50 (clonal expansion) and ExV (chaos), using BLOSUM62-based TCRdist between CDR3 peptides within each V-J. Welch's t-statistics and random forest reduced around 510 V-J features to roughly 13, which were used in a naive Bayes classifier (R e1071). TCRdb reanalyzed the raw reads on its own, using fastp at Q25 for trimming and MiXCR for clone calling, and kept in-frame beta chains. Entries are consolidated by CDR3 protein sequence, retaining the most common genes and DNA. TCRdb, not the original authors, processed these V and J calls. The sample contains some 620,000 distinct CDR3 sequences, under 20% of them found a single time. The ten largest make up 3.5% to 4% of the sample.

Note on this clonotype: Its antigen has not been determined. The record has no base qualities; no much larger clone is one base away.

Stable Graves' hyperthyroidism was defined as no progression to ophthalmopathy during 18 months of follow-up. Hyperthyroidism patients were newly diagnosed, had a disease duration of under 2 months, and were aged 18 to 65 years. Patients with uncontrolled infections, other autoimmune diseases, pregnancy or lactation were excluded. Diagnoses were established on the basis of clinical symptoms, serum thyroxine and TRAb, thyroid ultrasound, and orbital computed tomography. Ficoll-Paque density gradient centrifugation was used to isolate PBMCs from about 10 ml of fresh peripheral blood. Total RNA was extracted using Trizol reagent, and RNA quality was assessed on an Agilent 2100 Bioanalyzer. V has 6 bases trimmed and J has 0 bases trimmed; junction bases matching no gene number 3. Reading from cysteine to phenylalanine, the CDR3 counts 14 amino acids. Only the CDR3 part of the read is kept: 42 bases, read in frame from the first base. The germline V gene encodes CDR1 KGHSH and CDR2 LQKENI.

The receptor was derived from a woman aged 30 to 39 with Graves' hyperthyroidism. The chain couples TRBV18 to TRBJ1-2; the junction holds 8 bases that match TRBD1. The sample comprised blood. CDR3 sequence: CASSGTGANYGYTF. The sequenced DNA: TGTGCCAGCTCCGGGACAGGCGCTAACTATGGCTACACCTTC. The entire variable domain, with the stretches around the CDR3 drawn from the reference TRBV18 and TRBJ1-2 proteins, is NAGVMQNPRHLVRRRGQEARLRCSPMKGHSHVYWYRQLPEEGLKFMVYLQKENIIDESGMPKERFSAEFPKEGPSILRIQQVVRGDSAAYFCASSGTGANYGYTFGSGTRLTVV.